The clone carrying this TCR beta chain appeared many times. These data belong to a study of patients and donors after allogeneic stem cell transplantation. Per germline, CDR1 SGHRS and CDR2 YFSETQ. V gave up 4 bases and J gave up 7 bases, with 17 bases separating them. The CDR3 contains 14 residues. Using its own MiXCR run on the RT-PCR reads, TCRdb lists one record per CDR3 protein. The sample includes roughly 960,000 distinct CDR3 sequences, more than 15% seen only once; the top ten take 5.5% to 6.5%. The source is a human donor who was either an allogeneic HSCT recipient or a stem cell or donor lymphocyte infusion donor (not recorded which). It is not recorded whose cells these are; they may come from a transplant donor. The chain couples TRBV5-1 to TRBJ1-1, with D possibly TRBD1 on 6 matching bases. Sample: blood, either unsorted or a sorted T cell fraction (not recorded which). This chain's CDR3 is CASSRWGAEVEAFF. Written as DNA, the CDR3 is TGCGCCAGCAGCCGGTGGGGGGCTGAAGTTGAAGCTTTCTTT.